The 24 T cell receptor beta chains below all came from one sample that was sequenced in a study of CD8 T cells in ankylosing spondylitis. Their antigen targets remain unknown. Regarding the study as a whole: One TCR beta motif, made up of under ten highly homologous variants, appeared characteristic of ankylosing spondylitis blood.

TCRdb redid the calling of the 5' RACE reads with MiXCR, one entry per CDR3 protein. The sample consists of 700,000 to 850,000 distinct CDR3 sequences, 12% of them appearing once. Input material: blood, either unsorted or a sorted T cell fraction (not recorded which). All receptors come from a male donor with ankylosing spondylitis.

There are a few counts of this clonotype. CDR3 residues: CASSVSGASYEQYF. The CDR3 DNA follows: TGTGCCAGCAGCGTATCAGGGGCCTCCTACGAGCAGTACTTC. The chain links TRBV9 to TRBJ2-7; tentative D call: TRBD1 (6 bases). This CDR3 spans 14 amino acids. V shed 1 base and J shed 0 bases, with 8 bases lying between them. Germline V gene lookup returns CDR1 SGDLS and CDR2 YYNGEE.

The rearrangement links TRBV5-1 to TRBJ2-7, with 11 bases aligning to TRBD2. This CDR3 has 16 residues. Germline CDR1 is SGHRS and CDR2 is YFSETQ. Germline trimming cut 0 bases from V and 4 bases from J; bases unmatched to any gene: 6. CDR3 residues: CASSLEPSGGPYEQYF. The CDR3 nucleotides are TGCGCCAGCAGCTTGGAGCCTAGCGGGGGGCCGTACGAGCAGTACTTC. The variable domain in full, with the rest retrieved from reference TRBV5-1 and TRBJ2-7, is KAGVTQTPRYLIKTRGQQVTLSCSPISGHRSVSWYQQTPGQGLQFLFEYFSETQRNKGNFPGRFSGRQFSNSRSEMNVSTLELGDSALYLCASSLEPSGGPYEQYFGPGTRLTVT.

The CDR3: CASSQRGRSEAFF. In DNA form, the CDR3 reads TGTGCCAGCAGCCAAAGGGGGCGCTCTGAAGCTTTCTTT. This chain joins TRBV7-2 and TRBJ1-1, with 7 positions matching TRBD1. The germline gives CDR1 SGHTA, CDR2 FQGNSA. Germline trimming cut 5 bases from V and 6 bases from J; bases unmatched to any gene: 6. This CDR3 has 13 residues. The variable domain in full, completed from reference TRBV7-2 and TRBJ1-1, reads GAGVSQSPSNKVTEKGKDVELRCDPISGHTALYWYRQSLGQGLEFLIYFQGNSAPDKSGLPSDRFSAERTGGSVSTLTIQRTQQEDSAVYLCASSQRGRSEAFFGQGTRLTVV.

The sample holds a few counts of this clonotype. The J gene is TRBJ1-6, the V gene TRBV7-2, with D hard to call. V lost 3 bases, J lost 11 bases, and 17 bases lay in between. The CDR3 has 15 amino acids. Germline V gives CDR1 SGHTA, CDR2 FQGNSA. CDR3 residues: CASSLRVRSGAPLHF. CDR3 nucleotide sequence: TGTGCCAGCAGCTTGAGGGTCCGATCCGGGGCACCCCTCCACTTT.

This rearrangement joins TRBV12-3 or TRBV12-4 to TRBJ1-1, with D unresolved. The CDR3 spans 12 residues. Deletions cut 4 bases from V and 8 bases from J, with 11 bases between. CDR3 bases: TGTGCCAGCAGTTCCCCACTCCGGGAAGCTTTCTTT. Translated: CASSSPLREAFF.

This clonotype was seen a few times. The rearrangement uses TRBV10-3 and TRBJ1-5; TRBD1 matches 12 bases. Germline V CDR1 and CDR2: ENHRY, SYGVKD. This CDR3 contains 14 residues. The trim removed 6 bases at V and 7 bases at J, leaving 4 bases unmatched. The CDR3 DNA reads TGTGCCATCAGGGGACAGGGGGCGAGGCAGCCCCAGCATTTT. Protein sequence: CAIRGQGARQPQHF.

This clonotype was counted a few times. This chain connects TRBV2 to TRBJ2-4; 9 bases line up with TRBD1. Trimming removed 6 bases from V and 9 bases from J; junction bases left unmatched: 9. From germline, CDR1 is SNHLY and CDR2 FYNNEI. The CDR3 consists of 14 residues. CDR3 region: CASRAGTGYGIQYF. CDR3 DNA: TGTGCCAGCAGAGCCGGGACAGGGTACGGCATTCAGTACTTC.

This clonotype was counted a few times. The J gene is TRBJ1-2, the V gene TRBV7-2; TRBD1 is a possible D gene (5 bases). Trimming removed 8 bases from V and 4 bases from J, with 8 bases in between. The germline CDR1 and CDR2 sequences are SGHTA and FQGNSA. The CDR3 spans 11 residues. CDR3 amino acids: CASGASYGYTF. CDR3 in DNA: TGTGCCAGCGGGGCTTCCTATGGCTACACCTTC.

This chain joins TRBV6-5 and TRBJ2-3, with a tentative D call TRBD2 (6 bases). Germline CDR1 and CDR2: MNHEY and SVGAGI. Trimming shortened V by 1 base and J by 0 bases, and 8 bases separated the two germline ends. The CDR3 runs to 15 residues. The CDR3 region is CASSYLGTSTDTQYF. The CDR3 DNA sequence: TGTGCCAGCAGTTACTTAGGGACTAGCACAGATACGCAGTATTTT.

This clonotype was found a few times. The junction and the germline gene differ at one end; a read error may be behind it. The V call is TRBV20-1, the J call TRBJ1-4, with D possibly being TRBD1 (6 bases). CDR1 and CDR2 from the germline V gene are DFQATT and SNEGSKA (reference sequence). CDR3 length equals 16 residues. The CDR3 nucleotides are TGCTGTGCTTCCCAGGGGATAGTAGGCACTAATGAAAAACTGTTTTTT. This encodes CCASQGIVGTNEKLFF.

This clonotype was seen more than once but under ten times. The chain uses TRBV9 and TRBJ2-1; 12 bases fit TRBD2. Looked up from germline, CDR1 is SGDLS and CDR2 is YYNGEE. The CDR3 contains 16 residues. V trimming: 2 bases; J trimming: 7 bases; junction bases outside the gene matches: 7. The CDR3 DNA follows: TGTGCCAGCAGCGTTATAGGACTAGCGGGACAGAATGAGCAGTTCTTC. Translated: CASSVIGLAGQNEQFF. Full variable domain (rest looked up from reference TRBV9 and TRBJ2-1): DSGVTQTPKHLITATGQRVTLRCSPRSGDLSVYWYQQSLDQGLQFLIQYYNGEERAKGNILERFSAQQFPDLHSELNLSSLELGDSALYFCASSVIGLAGQNEQFFGPGTRLTVL.

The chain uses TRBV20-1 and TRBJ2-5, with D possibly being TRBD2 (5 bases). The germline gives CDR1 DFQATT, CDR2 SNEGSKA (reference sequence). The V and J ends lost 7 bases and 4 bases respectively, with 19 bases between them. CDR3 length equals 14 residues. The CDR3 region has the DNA TGCAGTGTCAGAGGAGCGCCAAGCGGAGAGACCCAGTACTTC. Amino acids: CSVRGAPSGETQYF.

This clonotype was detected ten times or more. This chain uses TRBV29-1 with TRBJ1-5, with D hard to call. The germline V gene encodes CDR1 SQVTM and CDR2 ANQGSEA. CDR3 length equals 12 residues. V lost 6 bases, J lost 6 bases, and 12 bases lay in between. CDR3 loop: CSVEGVGQPQHF. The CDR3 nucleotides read TGCAGCGTGGAGGGTGTGGGTCAGCCCCAGCATTTT.

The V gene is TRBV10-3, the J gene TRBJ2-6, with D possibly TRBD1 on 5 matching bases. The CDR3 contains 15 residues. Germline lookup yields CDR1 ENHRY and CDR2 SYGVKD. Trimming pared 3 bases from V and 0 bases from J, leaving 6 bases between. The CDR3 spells CAISDRDSGANVLTF. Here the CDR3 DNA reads TGTGCCATCAGTGACAGGGACTCTGGGGCCAACGTCCTGACTTTC.

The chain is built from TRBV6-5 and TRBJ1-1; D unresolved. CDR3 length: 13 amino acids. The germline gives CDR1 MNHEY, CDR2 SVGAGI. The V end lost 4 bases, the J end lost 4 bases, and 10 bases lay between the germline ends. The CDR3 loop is CASSSTRSTEAFF. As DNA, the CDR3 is TGTGCCAGCAGTTCCACCAGGTCCACTGAAGCTTTCTTT.

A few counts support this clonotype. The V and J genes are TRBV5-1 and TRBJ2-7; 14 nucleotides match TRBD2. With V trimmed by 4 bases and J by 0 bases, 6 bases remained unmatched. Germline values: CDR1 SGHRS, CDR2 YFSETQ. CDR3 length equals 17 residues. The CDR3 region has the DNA TGCGCCAGCAGCCCAGGGACTAGCGGGGGTTTCTCCTACGAGCAGTACTTC. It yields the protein CASSPGTSGGFSYEQYF.

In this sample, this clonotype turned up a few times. CDR3 loop: CASSHTAAGFLTDTQYF. The CDR3 coding sequence is TGTGCCAGCAGCCACACGGCGGCGGGGTTTTTGACAGATACGCAGTATTTT. The chain has TRBV3-1 and TRBJ2-3; possibly TRBD2 for D (6 bases). CDR1 and CDR2 (germline): LGHDT, YNNKEL (reference sequence). Trimming took off 3 bases at V and 3 bases at J, with 19 bases between the two ends. The CDR3 length is 17 residues.

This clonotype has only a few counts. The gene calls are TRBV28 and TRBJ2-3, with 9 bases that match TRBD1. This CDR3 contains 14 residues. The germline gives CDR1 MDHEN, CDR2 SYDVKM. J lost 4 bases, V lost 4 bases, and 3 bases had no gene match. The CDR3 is CASSSGQGPDTQYF. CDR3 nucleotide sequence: TGTGCCAGCAGTTCGGGACAGGGTCCAGATACGCAGTATTTT.

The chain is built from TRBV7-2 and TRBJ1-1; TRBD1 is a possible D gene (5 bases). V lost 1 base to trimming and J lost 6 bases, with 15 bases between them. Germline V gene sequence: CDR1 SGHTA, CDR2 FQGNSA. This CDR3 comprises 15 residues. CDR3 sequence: CASSLEGVKVAEAFF. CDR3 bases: TGTGCCAGCAGCTTAGAAGGGGTAAAAGTAGCTGAAGCTTTCTTT.

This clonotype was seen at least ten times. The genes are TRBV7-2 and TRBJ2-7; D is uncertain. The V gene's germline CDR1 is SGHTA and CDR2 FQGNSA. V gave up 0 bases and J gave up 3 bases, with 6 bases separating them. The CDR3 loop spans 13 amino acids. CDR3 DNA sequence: TGTGCCAGCAGCTTAGCGGCCGGCTACGAGCAGTACTTC. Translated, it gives CASSLAAGYEQYF.

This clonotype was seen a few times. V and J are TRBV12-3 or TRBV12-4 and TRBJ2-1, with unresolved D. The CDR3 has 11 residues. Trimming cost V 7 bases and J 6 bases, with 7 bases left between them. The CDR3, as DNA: TGTGCCAGCACTTATAGCAATGAGCAGTTCTTC. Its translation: CASTYSNEQFF.

CDR3 protein: CASSSFSSNYGYTF. DNA of the CDR3: TGCGCCAGCAGCTCGTTTTCGAGCAACTATGGCTACACCTTC. This rearrangement joins TRBV5-1 to TRBJ1-2; D unclear. Looked up from germline, CDR1 is SGHRS and CDR2 is YFSETQ. The CDR3 is 14 residues long. The V end was cut by 3 bases, the J end by 2 bases, with 11 bases between.

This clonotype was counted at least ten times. CDR3 nucleotides: TGTGCCAGCAGCTTAGGTGCGGGGGGCGTTTACAATGAGCAGTTCTTC. Protein: CASSLGAGGVYNEQFF. The chain uses TRBV7-2 and TRBJ2-1, with TRBD2 matching 8 bases. Germline-derived CDR1 and CDR2 are SGHTA and FQGNSA. The CDR3 length is 16 residues. J lost 4 bases, V lost 1 base, and 6 bases had no gene match. The complete variable domain, with remaining parts taken from reference TRBV7-2 and TRBJ2-1, reads GAGVSQSPSNKVTEKGKDVELRCDPISGHTALYWYRQSLGQGLEFLIYFQGNSAPDKSGLPSDRFSAERTGGSVSTLTIQRTQQEDSAVYLCASSLGAGGVYNEQFFGPGTRLTVL.

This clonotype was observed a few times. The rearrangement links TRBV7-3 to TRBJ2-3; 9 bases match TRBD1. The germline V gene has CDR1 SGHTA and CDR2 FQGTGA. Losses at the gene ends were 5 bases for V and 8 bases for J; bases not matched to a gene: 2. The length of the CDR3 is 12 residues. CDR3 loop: CASSADRGTQYF. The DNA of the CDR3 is TGTGCCAGCAGCGCGGACAGGGGTACGCAGTATTTT.